Presented here are 9 T cell receptor beta chains from one specimen sequenced in a study of cytomegalovirus exposure and HLA in healthy donors. The primer mix had 60 Vbeta and 13 Jbeta primers. Repertoires were generated with immunoSEQ multiplex PCR, while TCRdb's copy carries only in-frame clones and drops some. This sample has over 150,000 clones; roughly 76% occur once, and the top ten carry 1.9%. Sequencing was carried out using PBMCs. The source is a human donor in good health.

The rearrangement joins TRBV18 to TRBJ1-2; 9 nucleotides align to TRBD1. CDR1 is KGHSH and CDR2 is LQKENI in the germline V gene. The trim removed 3 bases at V and 8 bases at J, leaving 4 bases unmatched. The CDR3 covers 13 residues. The CDR3 DNA reads TGTGCCAGCTCACCGGGACAGGGAGGAGGCTACACCTTC. Its protein product is CASSPGQGGGYTF.

This clone was counted a single time. V usage is TRBV5-4 and J usage is TRBJ2-5, with 7 bases matching TRBD2. The J segment lost 0 bases and the V segment lost 4 bases, leaving 12 bases of the junction unmatched. The germline V gene encodes CDR1 SGHNT and CDR2 YYREEE (reference sequence). The CDR3 is made up of 17 amino acids. DNA of the CDR3: TGTGCCAGCAGCCTCCCTCTGGGGGGGGTTAACCAAGAGACCCAGTACTTC. It is translated as CASSLPLGGVNQETQYF.

This clone was seen once. V gene TRBV7-2 combines with J gene TRBJ2-7; the match to TRBD2 covers 10 bases. Germline loops: CDR1 SGHTA, CDR2 FQGNSA. CDR3 length equals 16 residues. V gave up 5 bases and J gave up 4 bases; unmatched junction bases: 11. CDR3 protein: CASSLSSSGGSYEQYF. In DNA form, the CDR3 reads TGTGCCAGCAGCCTCAGCAGTAGCGGGGGGAGTTACGAGCAGTACTTC.

The rearrangement uses TRBV9 and TRBJ2-7; 10 bases are shared with TRBD2. Trimming cost V 2 bases and J 4 bases; bases outside gene matches: 6. The CDR3 runs 15 residues. Germline-derived CDR1 and CDR2 are SGDLS and YYNGEE. Here the CDR3 DNA reads TGTGCCAGCAGCGTCGCCGGGACTAGCGTTTACGAGCAGTACTTC. Translated, it gives CASSVAGTSVYEQYF.

The V and J genes are TRBV4-1 and TRBJ2-7, with D possibly being TRBD1 (6 bases). Germline V gene lookup returns CDR1 MGHRA and CDR2 YSYEKL. V was trimmed by 2 bases and J by 3 bases, leaving 14 bases between them. The CDR3 consists of 15 residues. The CDR3, as DNA: TGCGCCAGCAGCCAACCAGGCACAGGGAACTACGAGCAGTACTTC. Amino acids: CASSQPGTGNYEQYF.

The rearrangement joins TRBV7-2 to TRBJ2-5; D is ambiguous. V was clipped by 3 bases and J by 1 base, with 15 bases between them. The CDR3 has 16 amino acids. Germline V CDR1 and CDR2: SGHTA, FQGNSA. CDR3 bases: TGTGCCAGCAGCTTCCGAACCCAGGCCCTCCAAGAGACCCAGTACTTC. Its protein product is CASSFRTQALQETQYF.

This chain joins TRBV27 and TRBJ2-1; 7 positions match TRBD1. In germline, CDR1 is MNHEY, CDR2 SMNVEV (reference sequence). CDR3 length equals 19 residues. J gave up 5 bases and V 6 bases, and 22 bases lay outside the gene matches. The CDR3: CASSRSKPGPTGVHNEQFF. The CDR3, as DNA: TGTGCCAGCAGCCGGTCCAAACCGGGGCCTACAGGGGTCCACAATGAGCAGTTCTTC.

This clone was counted once. The gene calls are TRBV28 and TRBJ1-2; tentative D call: TRBD1 (5 bases). Trimming took off 6 bases at V and 4 bases at J, with 18 bases between the two ends. The CDR3 contains 15 residues. Germline V gives CDR1 MDHEN, CDR2 SYDVKM. DNA for the CDR3: TGTGCCAGCAGGGATCCCAAGACAGACTTCTATGGCTACACCTTC. This translates into CASRDPKTDFYGYTF.

This clone has just a few counts. V and J are TRBV4-1 and TRBJ2-7, with 7 positions matching TRBD1. The CDR3 length is 17 residues. CDR1 and CDR2 (germline): MGHRA, YSYEKL. J lost 0 bases, V lost 2 bases, and 10 bases had no gene match. The CDR3 is CASSQQAQTGSSYEQYF. CDR3 in DNA: TGCGCCAGCAGCCAACAGGCCCAGACAGGGAGCTCCTACGAGCAGTACTTC.